The 8 T cell receptor beta chains below come from one sample, sequenced in a study of T cell changes during pregnancy in multiple sclerosis. TCRdb's table, derived via immunoSEQ multiplex PCR, lists solely in-frame clones and lacks some. The repertoire holds roughly 80,000 clones, with about 91% as singletons. The sequencing here drew on peripheral blood, taken before pregnancy. All receptors derive from a female donor with multiple sclerosis, enrolled in a pregnancy study.

This clone was seen only once. V gene TRBV2 combines with J gene TRBJ1-5; D may be TRBD1 (5 bases). Germline CDR1 is SNHLY and CDR2 is FYNNEI. The CDR3 sequence is 13 residues long. The V gene lost 8 bases and the J gene lost 6 bases, with 14 bases spanning the gap. CDR3 loop: CASGRGEGQPQHF. The CDR3 DNA is TGTGCCAGCGGGAGAGGGGAGGGTCAGCCCCAGCATTTT.

The rearrangement links TRBV5-6 to TRBJ2-1; 9 bases are a match to TRBD2. V lost 0 bases and J lost 0; bases outside the gene matches: 10. CDR1 is SGHDT and CDR2 is YYEEEE in the germline V gene. CDR3 size: 19 residues. The CDR3 DNA reads TGTGCCAGCAGCTTGGGAGGGCGGGGGGGCCTTAGCTCCTACAATGAGCAGTTCTTC. Protein sequence: CASSLGGRGGLSSYNEQFF.

The chain is built from TRBV29-1 and TRBJ2-2, with TRBD1 matching over 10 bases. Per germline, CDR1 SQVTM and CDR2 ANQGSEA. The trim removed 7 bases at V and 5 bases at J, leaving 7 bases unmatched. The CDR3 has 14 amino acids. The DNA of the CDR3 is TGCAGCGGGCGGACAGGGGGTCATACCGGGGAGCTGTTTTTT. As protein: CSGRTGGHTGELFF.

In this sample, this clone turned up once. Other nucleotide sequences from this sample produce the same CDR3. V gene TRBV18 combines with J gene TRBJ1-2; TRBD1 is a possible D gene (5 bases). This CDR3 has 13 residues. Germline values: CDR1 KGHSH, CDR2 LQKENI. Deletions cut 6 bases from V and 5 bases from J, with 13 bases between. The CDR3 sequence: CASSPTENYGYTF. CDR3 coding DNA: TGTGCCAGCTCGCCGACAGAGAATTATGGCTACACCTTC.

This chain uses TRBV11-1 with TRBJ2-6; 7 nucleotides line up with TRBD1. V lost 1 base and J lost 1; bases outside the gene matches: 7. Germline V gene data show CDR1 as SGHAT and CDR2 as FQDESV (reference sequence). CDR3 length equals 18 residues. The CDR3 loop reads CASSLVGGFPSGANVLTF. CDR3 nucleotide sequence: TGTGCCAGCAGCTTAGTAGGGGGCTTTCCTTCTGGGGCCAACGTCCTGACTTTC.

The V and J genes are TRBV5-4 and TRBJ1-1, with 9 bases lining up with TRBD1. Germline V gene sequence: CDR1 SGHNT, CDR2 YYREEE (reference sequence). The CDR3 sequence is 14 residues long. V lost 3 bases, J lost 7 bases, and 7 bases stayed unmatched. CDR3 in DNA: TGTGCCAGCAGCTCTAGGGACAGGGTCTTTGAAGCTTTCTTT. Translation gives CASSSRDRVFEAFF.

V gene TRBV7-3 combines with J gene TRBJ2-1; D is perhaps TRBD2 (6 bases). CDR3 length: 12 residues. Germline V gene sequence: CDR1 SGHTA, CDR2 FQGTGA. V lost 6 bases and J 15 bases, leaving 18 bases between the germline ends. The CDR3 sequence is CASSDGTSLLFF. CDR3 bases: TGTGCCAGCAGTGACGGGACTTCCTTATTGTTCTTC.

V is TRBV14 and J is TRBJ1-1; D may be TRBD1 (5 bases). Germline assignment: CDR1 SGHDN and CDR2 FVKESK. This CDR3 spans 13 amino acids. V dropped 2 bases and J dropped 5 bases, with 9 bases sitting between them. The CDR3 region is CASSQRGRTEAFF. The CDR3 DNA follows: TGTGCCAGCAGCCAACGGGGGAGGACTGAAGCTTTCTTT.